This entry features one TCR beta chain sequence. The CDR3 runs 12 residues. Germline V CDR1 and CDR2: LNHDA, SQIVND (reference sequence). V was shortened by 7 bases and J by 7 bases, with 13 bases between the two germline ends. The method was immunoSEQ multiplex PCR; TCRdb's version includes in-frame clones alone and lacks a portion of them. This table holds fewer than 450,000 clones, roughly 88% found once. This specimen comes from a study of blood T cell repertoires in COVID-19. In the study overall: Italy, Spain and the United States were the sources of the convalescent and acute COVID-19 samples. From T cells, B-cell-depleted T cells, or PBMCs came the material, which was cDNA or gDNA.

This TCR was recovered from a woman aged 45 to 65 with COVID-19, enrolled during active disease. Sequenced material: peripheral blood. The J gene is TRBJ1-2, the V gene TRBV19, with a possible D match to TRBD1 (6 bases). In nucleotides, the CDR3 is TGTGCCAGTAATGGGGGGGCAGGTGGCTACACCTTC. Its protein is CASNGGAGGYTF.